These 9 T cell receptor beta chains were sequenced from one sample in a study of molecular identifiers for immune sequencing clone quantification. TCRdb itself ran the PCR reads through MiXCR, one entry per CDR3 protein. In the table there are more than 85,000 distinct CDR3 sequences, roughly a third of which are singletons. The sequenced sample consisted of naive CD8+ T cells from blood, with Jurkat cell RNA spiked in. Regarding subset: FACS-sorted CD8+CD4-CCR7+CD45RA+ naive T cells. These receptors were taken from a human donor in good health. Some libraries in this study had Jurkat cell RNA spiked in.

The sample holds one count of this clonotype. The chain carries TRBV27 and TRBJ2-3; D gene unclear. Deletions cut 10 bases from V and 4 bases from J, with 18 bases between. The CDR3 extends over 14 amino acids. Germline V gene sequence: CDR1 MNHEY, CDR2 SMNVEV (reference sequence). The CDR3 DNA reads as TGTGCCATCAGCCCTACCCGACCGCCAGATACGCAGTATTTT. It specifies CAISPTRPPDTQYF.

Notes on this clonotype: This could be a read error, since a much larger clone is one nucleotide away. The chain links TRBV2 to TRBJ2-7; D is undetermined. The CDR3 is 10 residues long. Germline CDR1 SNHLY, CDR2 FYNNEI. The CDR3 here is CASCSSEQYF. The CDR3 nucleotides are TGTGCCAGCTGCTCCTCCGAGCAGTACTTC.

J is TRBJ2-3 and V is TRBV6-2 or TRBV6-3, with a tentative D call TRBD1 (6 bases). The CDR3 contains 19 residues. Trimming removed 0 bases from V and 1 base from J, with 20 bases in between. Germline V gives CDR1 MNHEY, CDR2 SVGEGT. CDR3 loop: CASSYSKKDRWPRTDTQYF. CDR3 nucleotide sequence: TGTGCCAGCAGTTACTCGAAAAAGGACAGATGGCCCCGCACAGATACGCAGTATTTT.

This clonotype has a count of ten or more. The chain joins TRBV28 to TRBJ1-1, with D uncertain. The V and J ends lost 5 bases and 0 bases respectively, with 7 bases between them. Germline values: CDR1 MDHEN, CDR2 SYDVKM. The CDR3 runs to 13 residues. For the CDR3, the DNA is TGTGCCAGCAGTCCCGGGATGAACACTGAAGCTTTCTTT. It is translated as CASSPGMNTEAFF.

This clonotype has a count of ten or more. The rearrangement uses TRBV7-8 and TRBJ1-4; no clear D gene. Per the germline V gene, CDR1 is SGHVS and CDR2 is FQNEAQ. This CDR3 contains 15 residues. V lost 6 bases and J 7 bases, leaving 18 bases between the germline ends. In nucleotides, the CDR3 is TGTGCCAGCAGTGTCTCGCGGAGGGCAAGTGAAAAACTGTTTTTT. Residues: CASSVSRRASEKLFF.

Details on this clonotype: The conserved phenylalanine or tryptophan normally closing the CDR3 is absent here, so this likely arose from a read error. V gene TRBV28 combines with J gene TRBJ2-5, with D possibly matching TRBD2 (5 bases). Per germline, CDR1 MDHEN and CDR2 SYDVKM. This CDR3 is built from 17 residues. Trimming shortened V by 2 bases and J by 1 base, and 17 bases separated the two germline ends. CDR3 bases: TGTGCCAGCAGTTTACCACGGGGAATAGGTTCCCAAGAGACCCAGTACATC. Its translation: CASSLPRGIGSQETQYI.

The chain combines TRBV4-3 with TRBJ2-7, with D unresolved. The CDR3 is 15 amino acids. CDR1 is LGHNA and CDR2 is YSLEER in the germline V gene. The germline V and J ends were trimmed by 1 base and 2 bases, with 12 bases remaining between them. The CDR3 nucleotides are TGCGCCAGCAGCCAAGGGACGTTTGTCACCTACGAGCAGTACTTC. This codes for CASSQGTFVTYEQYF.

In its sample, this clonotype was seen once. One base away lies a much larger clone, so this may be a sequencing read error. The V and J genes are TRBV28 and TRBJ2-7; TRBD2 might be the D (6 bases). The CDR3 consists of 16 residues. In germline, CDR1 is MDHEN, CDR2 SYDVKM. The CDR3 is CASSLEVGGNYYEQNF. In nucleotides, the CDR3 is TGTGCCAGCAGCCTGGAGGTGGGAGGCAACTACTACGAGCAGAACTTC.

This clonotype counts as medium-sized. The chain is built from TRBV7-2 and TRBJ2-7; no clear D. CDR3 length: 15 amino acids. Trimming shortened V by 2 bases and J by 0 bases, and 11 bases separated the two germline ends. Germline values: CDR1 SGHTA, CDR2 FQGNSA. CDR3 in amino acids: CASSLSGPSSYEQYF. For the CDR3, the DNA is TGTGCCAGCAGCTTATCCGGACCGAGCTCCTACGAGCAGTACTTC.